Presented here are 3 T cell receptor beta chains from one specimen sequenced in a study of T cell repertoires in cytomegalovirus infection. TCRdb fed the reads into MiXCR, producing one record per CDR3 protein. The sample carries a few hundred thousand distinct CDR3 sequences, approximately 15% recorded once. Sequenced sample: CD8+ T cells from PBMCs. These receptors originate from a human donor in good health (CMV status not recorded). Some clones in this sample may be carry-over from other donors' samples.

The chain combines TRBV2 with TRBJ2-1; 9 bases are shared with TRBD2. Germline CDR1 is SNHLY and CDR2 is FYNNEI. This CDR3 has 16 amino acids. V dropped 1 base and J dropped 7; count of bases not matched to a gene: 8. In nucleotides, the CDR3 is TGTGCCAGCAGTGAAGAGGGACTAGCTCCGTCTAATGAGCAGTTCTTC. Its protein is CASSEEGLAPSNEQFF.

The rearrangement links TRBV20-1 to TRBJ2-1; 8 nucleotides line up with TRBD2. Losses at the gene ends were 0 bases for V and 4 bases for J; bases not matched to a gene: 8. This CDR3 is built from 16 residues. Germline V gene data show CDR1 as DFQATT and CDR2 as SNEGSKA (reference sequence). This chain's CDR3 is CSARDGGGGLYNEQFF. The CDR3 coding sequence is TGCAGTGCTAGAGATGGGGGCGGGGGGTTATACAATGAGCAGTTCTTC.

In this sample, this clonotype turned up a few times. The CDR3 DNA reads as TGTGCCAGTAGTATATCTCAGCGAGGCAATGAGCAGTTCTTC. It specifies CASSISQRGNEQFF. The chain joins TRBV19 to TRBJ2-1, with D unclear. The CDR3 is 14 amino acids. Germline CDR1 is LNHDA and CDR2 is SQIVND (reference sequence). V was shortened by 2 bases and J by 6 bases, with 11 bases between the two germline ends.